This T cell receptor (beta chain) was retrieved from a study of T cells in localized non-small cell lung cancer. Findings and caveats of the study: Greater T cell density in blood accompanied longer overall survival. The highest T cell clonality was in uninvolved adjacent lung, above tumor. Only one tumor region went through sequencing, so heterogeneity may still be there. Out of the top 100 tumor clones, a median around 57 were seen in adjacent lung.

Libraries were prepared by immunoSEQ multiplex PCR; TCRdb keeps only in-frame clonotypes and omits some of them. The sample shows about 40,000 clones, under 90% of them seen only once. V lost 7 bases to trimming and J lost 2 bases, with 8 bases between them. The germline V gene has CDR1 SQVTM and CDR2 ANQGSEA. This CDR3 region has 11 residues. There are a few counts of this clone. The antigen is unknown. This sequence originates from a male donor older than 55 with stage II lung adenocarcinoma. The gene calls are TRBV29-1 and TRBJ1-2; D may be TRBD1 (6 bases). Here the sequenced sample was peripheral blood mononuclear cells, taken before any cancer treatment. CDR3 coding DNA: TGCAGCGCTCAGGGGAACTATGGCTACACCTTC. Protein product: CSAQGNYGYTF.